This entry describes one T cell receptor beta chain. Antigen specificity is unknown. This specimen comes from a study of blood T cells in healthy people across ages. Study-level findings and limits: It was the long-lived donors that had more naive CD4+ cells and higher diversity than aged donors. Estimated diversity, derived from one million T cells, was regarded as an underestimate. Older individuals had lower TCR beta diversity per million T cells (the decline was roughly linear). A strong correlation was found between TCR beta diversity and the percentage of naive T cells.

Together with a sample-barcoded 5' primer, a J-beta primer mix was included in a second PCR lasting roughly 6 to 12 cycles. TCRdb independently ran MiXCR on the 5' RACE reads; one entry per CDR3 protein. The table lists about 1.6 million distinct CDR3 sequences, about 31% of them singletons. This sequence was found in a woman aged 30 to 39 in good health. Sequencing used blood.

The CDR3 DNA reads as TGTGCCAGTAGTATAAGGACACGTCTCTACAATGAGCAGTTCTTC. Its protein product is CASSIRTRLYNEQFF. The V gene is TRBV19, the J gene TRBJ2-1; weak D call: TRBD1 (5 bases). Germline V gives CDR1 LNHDA, CDR2 SQIVND (reference sequence). The V end was cut by 2 bases, the J end by 3 bases, with 11 bases between. CDR3 length: 15 amino acids.